Sequencing of this TCR beta chain was carried out in a study of CD8 T cells in ankylosing spondylitis. A few counts support this clonotype. The antigen remains undetermined. Study conclusions and caveats: A TCR beta motif made of several highly homologous variants seemed typical of ankylosing spondylitis blood.

From germline, CDR1 is LGHNA and CDR2 YSLEER. Trimming left V 1 base short and J 5 bases short, with 14 bases between. The CDR3 has 16 residues. One entry per CDR3 protein results from TCRdb running MiXCR on the 5' RACE reads. Here the sample spans about 800,000 distinct CDR3 sequences, about an eighth being singletons. The sequence derives from a male donor with ankylosing spondylitis. The sample taken for sequencing was blood, either unsorted or a sorted T cell fraction (not recorded which). The genes are TRBV4-3 and TRBJ1-4; a weak D match, TRBD1 (5 bases). CDR3 protein: CASSQGGGAGNEKLFF. The CDR3 DNA is TGCGCCAGCAGCCAAGGTGGAGGCGCAGGGAATGAAAAACTGTTTTTT.